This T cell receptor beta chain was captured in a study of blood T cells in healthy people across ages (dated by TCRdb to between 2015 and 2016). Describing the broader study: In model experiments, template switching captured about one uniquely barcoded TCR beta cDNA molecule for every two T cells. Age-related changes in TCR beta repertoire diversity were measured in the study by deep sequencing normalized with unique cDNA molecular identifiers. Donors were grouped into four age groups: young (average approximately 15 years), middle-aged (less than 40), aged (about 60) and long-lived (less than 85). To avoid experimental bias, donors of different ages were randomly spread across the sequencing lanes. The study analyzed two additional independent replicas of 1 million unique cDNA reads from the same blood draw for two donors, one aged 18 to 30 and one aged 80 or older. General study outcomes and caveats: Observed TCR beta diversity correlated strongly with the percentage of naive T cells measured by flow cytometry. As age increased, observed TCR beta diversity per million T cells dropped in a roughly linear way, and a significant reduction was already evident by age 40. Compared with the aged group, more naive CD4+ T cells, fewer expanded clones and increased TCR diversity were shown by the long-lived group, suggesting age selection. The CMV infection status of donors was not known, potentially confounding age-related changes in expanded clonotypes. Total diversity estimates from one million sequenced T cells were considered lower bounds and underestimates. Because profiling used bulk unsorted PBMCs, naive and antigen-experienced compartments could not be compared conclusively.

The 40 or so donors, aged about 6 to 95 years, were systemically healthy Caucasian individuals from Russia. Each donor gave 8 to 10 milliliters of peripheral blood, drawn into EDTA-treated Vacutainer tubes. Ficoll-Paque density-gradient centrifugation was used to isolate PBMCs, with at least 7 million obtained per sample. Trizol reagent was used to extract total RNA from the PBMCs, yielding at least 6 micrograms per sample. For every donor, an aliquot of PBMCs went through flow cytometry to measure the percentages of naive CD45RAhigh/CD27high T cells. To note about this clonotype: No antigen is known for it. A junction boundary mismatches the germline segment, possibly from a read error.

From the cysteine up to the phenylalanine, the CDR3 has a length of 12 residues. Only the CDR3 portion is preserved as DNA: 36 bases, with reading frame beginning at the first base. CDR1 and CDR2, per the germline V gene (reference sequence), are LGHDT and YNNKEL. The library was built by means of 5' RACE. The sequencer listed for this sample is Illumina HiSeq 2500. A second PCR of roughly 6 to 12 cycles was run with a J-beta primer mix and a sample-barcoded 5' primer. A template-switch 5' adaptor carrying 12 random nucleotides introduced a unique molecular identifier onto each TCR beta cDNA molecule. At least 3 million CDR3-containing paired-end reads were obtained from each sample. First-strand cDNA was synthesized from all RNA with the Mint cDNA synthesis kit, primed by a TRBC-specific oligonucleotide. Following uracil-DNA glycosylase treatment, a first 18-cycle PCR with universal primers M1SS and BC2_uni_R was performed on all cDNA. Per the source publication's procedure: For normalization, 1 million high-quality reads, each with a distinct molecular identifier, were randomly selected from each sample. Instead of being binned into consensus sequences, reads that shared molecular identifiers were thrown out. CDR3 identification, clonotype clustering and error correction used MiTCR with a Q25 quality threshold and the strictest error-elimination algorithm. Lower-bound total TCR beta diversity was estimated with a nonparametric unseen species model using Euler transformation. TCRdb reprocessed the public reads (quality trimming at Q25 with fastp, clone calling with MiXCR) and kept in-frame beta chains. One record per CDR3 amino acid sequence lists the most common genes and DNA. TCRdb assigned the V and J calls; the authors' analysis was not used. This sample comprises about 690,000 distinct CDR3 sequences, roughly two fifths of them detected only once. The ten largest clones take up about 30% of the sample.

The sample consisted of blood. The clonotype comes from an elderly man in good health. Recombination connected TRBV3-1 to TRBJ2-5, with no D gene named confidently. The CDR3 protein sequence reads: CASNIPEEIQYF. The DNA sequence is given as TGTGCCAGCAACATACCTGAGGAGATCCAGTACTTC.